Each of the 21 T cell receptor beta chains below was sequenced from the same sample in a study of HIV-infected patients and healthy controls. Whole blood was used without fractionation, so all unsorted peripheral T cells were included. cDNA was made from 500 ng RNA using alpha and beta constant primers. Alpha and beta chain libraries were made separately by chain-specific third strand synthesis with multiplexing indices. Each CDR3 protein is one row after TCRdb ran MiXCR on the 5' RACE reads. The repertoire holds 10,000 to 12,000 distinct CDR3 sequences, with approximately 8% as singletons. Sequenced sample: blood. The origin of the receptors is an adult in good health.

In its sample, this clonotype is medium-sized (0.01 to 0.1%). This chain uses TRBV2 with TRBJ1-1; D ambiguous. The CDR3 runs 13 residues. CDR1 is SNHLY and CDR2 is FYNNEI in the germline V gene. V lost 2 bases and J 6 bases, leaving 10 bases between the germline ends. CDR3 DNA: TGTGCCAGCAGTGAAATAAGGGCACCTGAAGCTTTCTTT. Encoded protein: CASSEIRAPEAFF.

Many counts were recorded for this clonotype. The chain recombines TRBV30 with TRBJ2-1; possibly TRBD1 for D (6 bases). Per the germline V gene, CDR1 is GTSNPN and CDR2 is SVGIG (reference sequence). Trimming removed 4 bases at V and 9 bases at J, with 16 bases between. The CDR3 length is 13 residues. CDR3 in amino acids: CAWTVFLGGEQFF. In nucleotides, the CDR3 is TGTGCCTGGACCGTATTCTTAGGGGGTGAGCAGTTCTTC.

Within the sample, this clonotype is medium-sized. The chain recombines TRBV24-1 with TRBJ2-1; weak D call: TRBD2 (6 bases). This CDR3 spans 17 amino acids. Trimming left V 4 bases short and J 2 bases short, with 17 bases between. CDR1 and CDR2 from the germline V gene are KGHDR and SFDVKD. The CDR3: CATSEGYRGEAYNEQFF. CDR3 DNA sequence: TGTGCCACCAGTGAGGGTTACCGCGGGGAGGCCTACAATGAGCAGTTCTTC.

This clonotype is deemed medium-sized. Written as DNA, the CDR3 is TGTGCCAGCAGCTTCTCCCTTAACGTCCTGACTTTC. It encodes CASSFSLNVLTF. The rearrangement uses TRBV7-2 and TRBJ2-6; no clear D. The germline CDR1 and CDR2 sequences are SGHTA and FQGNSA. The CDR3 extends over 12 amino acids. Trimming took off 3 bases at V and 10 bases at J, with 7 bases between the two ends.

This clonotype was found many times. This chain uses TRBV10-3 with TRBJ2-7; D possibly corresponds to TRBD2 (6 bases). The ends were cut back, 3 bases at V and 6 bases at J, with 9 bases in the middle. Germline assignment: CDR1 ENHRY and CDR2 SYGVKD. This CDR3 spans 12 amino acids. CDR3 sequence (DNA): TGTGCCATCAGTGATGGAGGGTTCGAGCAGTACTTC. Encoded protein: CAISDGGFEQYF.

This clonotype ranks as medium-sized. The rearrangement uses TRBV20-1 and TRBJ2-6; TRBD2 agrees at 10 bases. CDR1 and CDR2 (germline): DFQATT, SNEGSKA (reference sequence). The CDR3 sequence is 17 residues long. V gave up 3 bases and J gave up 1 base; unmatched junction bases: 6. The CDR3 DNA reads TGCAGTGCTAGGGAAGAACTAGCGGGATCTGGGGCCAACGTCCTGACTTTC. Translated, it gives CSAREELAGSGANVLTF.

In its sample, this clonotype is medium-sized. V gene TRBV4-1 combines with J gene TRBJ1-1; possible D gene TRBD1, 5 bases. V lost 3 bases, J lost 5 bases, and 13 bases lay in between. Germline CDR1 MGHRA, CDR2 YSYEKL. This CDR3 has 14 amino acids. In DNA, the CDR3 is TGCGCCAGCAGCCAGATCCCAGGGAGGACTGAAGCTTTCTTT. Translation gives CASSQIPGRTEAFF.

In its sample, this clonotype is medium-sized. Written as DNA, the CDR3 is TGCAGTGCGCGGACCCCGCCCTACGAGCAGTACTTC. It encodes CSARTPPYEQYF. The chain uses TRBV20-1 and TRBJ2-7, with D hard to call. This CDR3 has 12 amino acids. From germline, CDR1 is DFQATT and CDR2 SNEGSKA (reference sequence). Trimming removed 6 bases at V and 2 bases at J, with 11 bases between.

By frequency in the sample, this clonotype is medium-sized. V is TRBV10-3 and J is TRBJ2-3; TRBD2 might be the D (7 bases). The CDR3 is 15 residues long. The germline V gene has CDR1 ENHRY and CDR2 SYGVKD. Trimming removed 10 bases from V and 8 bases from J, with 25 bases in between. CDR3 loop: CATLGGGRSSGTQYF. CDR3 DNA sequence: TGTGCCACACTGGGGGGGGGCCGGTCGTCTGGTACGCAGTATTTT.

The table lists this clonotype with many counts. This chain connects TRBV20-1 to TRBJ2-7, with 8 bases identical to TRBD1. Germline CDR1 reads DFQATT; CDR2 reads SNEGSKA (reference sequence). The CDR3 is 13 residues long. The J segment lost 3 bases and the V segment lost 5 bases, leaving 6 bases of the junction unmatched. The chain's CDR3 is CSAQRTGLYEQYF. The CDR3 DNA reads TGCAGTGCTCAAAGGACAGGGCTCTACGAGCAGTACTTC.

Many counts were recorded for this clonotype. This chain joins TRBV9 and TRBJ2-7, with 10 bases aligning to TRBD1. Trimming removed 3 bases from V and 3 bases from J; junction bases left unmatched: 0. Germline V gives CDR1 SGDLS, CDR2 YYNGEE. The CDR3 has 13 amino acids. The CDR3 DNA is TGTGCCAGCAGCGGGACAGGGGGCTACGAGCAGTACTTC. Amino acids: CASSGTGGYEQYF.

The CDR3 DNA reads TGTGCCAGCAGCTTCTCCCAGAACACTGAAGCTTTCTTT. This translates into CASSFSQNTEAFF. The chain couples TRBV5-4 to TRBJ1-1, with D unclear. Per the germline V gene, CDR1 is SGHNT and CDR2 is YYREEE (reference sequence). Trimming stripped 2 bases from V and 1 base from J, with 6 bases between. The CDR3 loop spans 13 amino acids.

There are many counts of this clonotype. The rearrangement links TRBV29-1 to TRBJ1-1, with D uncertain. Trimming left V 6 bases short and J 5 bases short, with 16 bases between. Germline V gene sequence: CDR1 SQVTM, CDR2 ANQGSEA. This CDR3 region has 13 residues. CDR3 amino acids: CSVVTRAETEAFF. In DNA form, the CDR3 reads TGCAGCGTAGTTACCCGAGCTGAGACTGAAGCTTTCTTT.

This chain's CDR3 is CASSQYNEQFF. CDR3 bases: TGTGCCAGCAGCCAATACAATGAGCAGTTCTTC. V usage is TRBV14 and J usage is TRBJ2-1, with D uncertain. The CDR3 loop spans 11 amino acids. CDR1 SGHDN and CDR2 FVKESK come from the germline V gene. V lost 2 bases and J 4 bases, leaving 0 bases between the germline ends.

This clonotype has ten or more counts. V is TRBV6-4 and J is TRBJ2-3; 10 bases line up with TRBD2. The V segment lost 0 bases and the J segment 0 bases; nucleotides outside the gene matches: 6. Germline V gene sequence: CDR1 MRHNA, CDR2 SNTAGT. The CDR3 is 18 residues long. CDR3 region: CASSDSWTSGSSTDTQYF. CDR3 sequence (DNA): TGTGCCAGCAGTGACTCTTGGACTAGCGGTTCTAGCACAGATACGCAGTATTTT.

The sample holds many counts of this clonotype. The chain carries TRBV6-5 and TRBJ2-7, with a weak D call TRBD2 (5 bases). Germline-derived CDR1 and CDR2 are MNHEY and SVGAGI. The CDR3 covers 13 residues. Trimming pared 2 bases from V and 1 base from J, leaving 6 bases between. The CDR3 nucleotides are TGTGCCAGCAGTTACGACTATTCCTACGAGCAGTACTTC. This sequence encodes CASSYDYSYEQYF.

This clonotype is medium-sized (0.01 to 0.1%) by share. J is TRBJ2-1 and V is TRBV25-1; 10 bases are shared with TRBD1. CDR3 size: 18 residues. Per the germline V gene, CDR1 is MGHDK and CDR2 is SYGVNS. V was clipped by 3 bases and J by 6 bases; unmatched bases: 14. The CDR3 loop reads CASSDPDRGWGRANEQFF. The CDR3 nucleotides are TGTGCCAGCAGTGACCCGGACAGGGGGTGGGGGAGGGCCAATGAGCAGTTCTTC.

In its sample, this clonotype was seen a few times. The chain joins TRBV21-1 to TRBJ2-2; the table gives TRBD2 as D, unverified against the DNA. TRBV21-1 is classified as a pseudogene. The CDR3 loop spans 19 amino acids. CDR3 sequence: CASSKFWWASGGDTGELFF. Written as DNA, the CDR3 is TGTGCCAGCAGCAAATTTTGGTGGGCTAGCGGGGGGGACACCGGGGAGCTGTTTTTT.

By proportion, this clonotype is medium-sized (0.01 to 0.1%). The CDR3 protein is CASSRTSGGRTDTQYF. CDR3 DNA sequence: TGTGCCAGCAGTCGAACTAGCGGGGGACGCACAGATACGCAGTATTTT. The chain is built from TRBV12-3 or TRBV12-4 and TRBJ2-3; 11 nucleotides align to TRBD2. This CDR3 comprises 16 residues. The junction had 5 bases not matched to a gene; V was cut back by 5 bases and J by 1 base.

By frequency in the sample, this clonotype is medium-sized. This rearrangement joins TRBV5-1 to TRBJ2-3; 12 bases line up with TRBD1. The CDR3 totals 16 residues. The ends lost 3 bases at V and 5 bases at J; junction bases unmatched: 7. The germline gives CDR1 SGHRS, CDR2 YFSETQ. The CDR3 sequence is CASSWTGTGGEDTQYF. Written as DNA, the CDR3 is TGCGCCAGCAGCTGGACCGGGACAGGGGGCGAAGATACGCAGTATTTT. The variable domain in full, completed from reference TRBV5-1 and TRBJ2-3, reads KAGVTQTPRYLIKTRGQQVTLSCSPISGHRSVSWYQQTPGQGLQFLFEYFSETQRNKGNFPGRFSGRQFSNSRSEMNVSTLELGDSALYLCASSWTGTGGEDTQYFGPGTRLTVL.

By sample share, this clonotype is medium-sized. The genes are TRBV18 and TRBJ1-3; no firm D call. The germline V gene encodes CDR1 KGHSH and CDR2 LQKENI. Trimming cost V 3 bases and J 0 bases, with 12 bases left between them. The CDR3 covers 16 residues. The CDR3 bases are TGTGCCAGCTCACCTGGGAACCCGGGCTCTGGAAACACCATATATTTT. This sequence encodes CASSPGNPGSGNTIYF.